The 22 T cell receptor beta chains in this list originate from one sample, sequenced in a study of T-cell reconstitution after alpha-beta-depleted transplantation in children. Library preparation (for TCRbeta) was performed with unique molecular identifiers. TCRdb itself ran the PCR reads through MiXCR, one entry per CDR3 protein. Of around 200,000 distinct CDR3 sequences listed, less than 8% are singletons. The sequencing used PBMCs from the stem cell graft donor, collected from the stem cell graft. These receptors originate from a human donor who donated a stem cell graft to a child with Wiskott-Aldrich syndrome.

Ten or more counts support this clonotype. V is TRBV11-2 and J is TRBJ2-3; D perhaps matches TRBD2 (6 bases). This CDR3 has 16 residues. The V end was cut by 5 bases, the J end by 6 bases, with 21 bases between. The V gene's germline CDR1 is SGHAT and CDR2 FQNNGV. The CDR3 loop reads CASSPRKGRREDTQYF. CDR3 bases: TGTGCCAGCAGCCCAAGGAAGGGACGCCGGGAGGATACGCAGTATTTT.

This clonotype was observed at least ten times. The V and J genes are TRBV4-1 and TRBJ2-2; 7 positions agree with TRBD2. V was pared by 4 bases and J by 6 bases, with 11 bases of the junction left unmatched. Germline V gene sequence: CDR1 MGHRA, CDR2 YSYEKL. The length of the CDR3 is 16 residues. The CDR3 DNA is TGCGCCAGCAGCCTAGGACTAGAGGATTCGTCCGGGGAGCTGTTTTTT. Protein: CASSLGLEDSSGELFF.

This clonotype was recorded at least ten times. This rearrangement joins TRBV7-9 to TRBJ2-1; unclear D gene. Germline loops: CDR1 SEHNR, CDR2 FQNEAQ (reference sequence). The V gene lost 5 bases and the J gene lost 4 bases, with 3 bases spanning the gap. The CDR3 consists of 11 residues. CDR3 in DNA: TGTGCCAGCAGCATATACAATGAGCAGTTCTTC. This translates into CASSIYNEQFF.

The rearrangement links TRBV6-2 or TRBV6-3 to TRBJ2-1, with TRBD1 matching over 9 bases. Germline V gene data show CDR1 as MNHEY and CDR2 as SVGEGT. There are 18 residues in the CDR3. V dropped 10 bases and J dropped 5; count of bases not matched to a gene: 21. CDR3 in amino acids: CATDPGQGRRDAHNEQFF. Here the CDR3 DNA reads TGTGCCACAGATCCGGGACAGGGCCGCCGGGATGCACACAATGAGCAGTTCTTC.

This clonotype was observed many times. The chain couples TRBV15 to TRBJ2-2, with 9 bases identical to TRBD1. The V and J ends lost 0 bases and 4 bases, in that order; junction bases with no gene match: 3. The CDR3 has 16 residues. CDR1 is LNHNV and CDR2 is YYDKDF in the germline V gene (reference sequence). CDR3 in DNA: TGTGCCACCAGCAGAGAAGACAGGGGGATCACCGGGGAGCTGTTTTTT. It encodes CATSREDRGITGELFF.

The rearrangement uses TRBV7-8 and TRBJ2-5; tentatively, D is TRBD2 (5 bases). This CDR3 is 15 amino acids long. Germline V gives CDR1 SGHVS, CDR2 FQNEAQ. Trimming stripped 4 bases from V and 8 bases from J, with 20 bases between. This CDR3 reads CASSSLPASRGTQYF. Written as DNA, the CDR3 is TGTGCCAGCAGCTCACTTCCGGCCTCTCGGGGAACCCAGTACTTC.

This clonotype was seen ten or more times. The rearrangement joins TRBV4-1 to TRBJ2-7; a possible D gene is TRBD1 (6 bases). Germline V gene sequence: CDR1 MGHRA, CDR2 YSYEKL. The CDR3 runs 14 residues. Trimming pared 2 bases from V and 6 bases from J, leaving 14 bases between. As DNA, the CDR3 is TGCGCCAGCAGCCAAACGGGACAATTGGGCGAGCAGTACTTC. Translating gives CASSQTGQLGEQYF.

This clonotype has at least ten counts. V usage is TRBV5-1 and J usage is TRBJ2-2; D uncertain. V was trimmed by 7 bases and J by 5 bases, leaving 12 bases between them. The germline V gene encodes CDR1 SGHRS and CDR2 YFSETQ. The CDR3 runs to 13 residues. This CDR3 is CASSRSETGELFF. For the CDR3, the DNA is TGCGCCAGCTCCCGCAGTGAGACCGGGGAGCTGTTTTTT.

This clonotype was observed many times. The rearrangement links TRBV20-1 to TRBJ2-3; no clear D gene. This CDR3 has 11 amino acids. Trimming pared 1 base from V and 6 bases from J, leaving 5 bases between. Germline CDR1 and CDR2: DFQATT and SNEGSKA (reference sequence). The CDR3 protein is CSARVFDTQYF. CDR3 coding DNA: TGCAGTGCTAGAGTATTCGATACGCAGTATTTT.

This clonotype was counted ten times or more. The chain uses TRBV2 and TRBJ2-5; a weak D match, TRBD2 (5 bases). The CDR3 is 14 residues long. CDR1 and CDR2 from the germline V gene are SNHLY and FYNNEI. V was clipped by 6 bases and J by 5 bases, with 16 bases between them. CDR3 coding DNA: TGTGCCAGCAGCGTCAACGGGGTTGAGGAGACCCAGTACTTC. Its protein product is CASSVNGVEETQYF.

In its sample, this clonotype was seen many times. This chain links TRBV5-1 with TRBJ2-7; 9 bases map to TRBD1. V shed 0 bases and J 2 bases; nucleotides not matched to a gene: 3. Germline V gene data show CDR1 as SGHRS and CDR2 as YFSETQ. The CDR3 length is 15 residues. CDR3 sequence (DNA): TGCGCCAGCAGCTTGGAGTGGGACAGGGCCTACGAGCAGTACTTC. This gives the protein CASSLEWDRAYEQYF.

This clonotype was seen a handful of times. The chain links TRBV24-1 to TRBJ1-4, with 8 bases that match TRBD1. The CDR3 covers 15 residues. J lost 7 bases, V lost 3 bases, and 6 bases had no gene match. Germline-derived CDR1 and CDR2 are KGHDR and SFDVKD. Written as DNA, the CDR3 is TGTGCCACCAGTGATAACGGACAGGGAAGTGAAAAACTGTTTTTT. This translates into CATSDNGQGSEKLFF.

This clonotype was found many times. This rearrangement joins TRBV5-1 to TRBJ2-3; no definite D call. V was shortened by 3 bases and J by 4 bases, with 9 bases between the two germline ends. The CDR3 spans 13 residues. The germline CDR1 and CDR2 sequences are SGHRS and YFSETQ. The CDR3 DNA reads TGCGCCAGCAGCTACGACGTGGCAGATACGCAGTATTTT. Its protein product is CASSYDVADTQYF.

This rearrangement joins TRBV11-2 to TRBJ1-3, with 7 bases lining up with TRBD1. Germline lookup yields CDR1 SGHAT and CDR2 FQNNGV. This CDR3 comprises 17 residues. Losses at the gene ends were 1 base for V and 2 bases for J; bases not matched to a gene: 8. As DNA, the CDR3 is TGTGCCAGCAGCTTAGTCCTAGGGACAGTACCTGGAAACACCATATATTTT. Its protein is CASSLVLGTVPGNTIYF.

This clonotype was recorded at least ten times. The rearrangement uses TRBV28 and TRBJ1-5, with a weak D call TRBD1 (6 bases). This CDR3 has 11 amino acids. V shed 6 bases and J shed 16 bases, with 16 bases lying between them. Germline-derived CDR1 and CDR2 are MDHEN and SYDVKM. In DNA form, the CDR3 reads TGTGCCAGCAGCCGTAAGGGGACAAAACATTTT. Translated: CASSRKGTKHF.

This clonotype was seen a few times. The rearrangement links TRBV14 to TRBJ2-1, with TRBD2 as a possible D gene (6 bases). Germline V gene data show CDR1 as SGHDN and CDR2 as FVKESK. Trimming shortened V by 4 bases and J by 6 bases, and 19 bases separated the two germline ends. The CDR3 spans 16 residues. The CDR3 nucleotides read TGTGCCAGCAGCCGGGGGAGAGGTCAGCGGGCCAATGAGCAGTTCTTC. It yields the protein CASSRGRGQRANEQFF. Using reference TRBV14 and TRBJ2-1 for the parts outside the CDR3, the full variable domain is EAGVTQFPSHSVIEKGQTVTLRCDPISGHDNLYWYRRVMGKEIKFLLHFVKESKQDESGMPNNRFLAERTGGTYSTLKVQPAELEDSGVYFCASSRGRGQRANEQFFGPGTRLTVL.

This clonotype was seen a handful of times. J is TRBJ1-4 and V is TRBV7-9, with D perhaps matching TRBD1 (6 bases). The CDR3 runs 14 residues. Germline CDR1 is SEHNR and CDR2 is FQNEAQ (reference sequence). The germline V and J ends were trimmed by 5 bases and 5 bases, with 12 bases remaining between them. The CDR3 DNA follows: TGTGCCAGCAGCCACGGACAGCTAAATGAAAAACTGTTTTTT. It is translated as CASSHGQLNEKLFF.

This chain uses TRBV11-2 with TRBJ2-1; TRBD2 aligns across 16 bases. Trimming took 1 base from V and 8 from J; bases not matched to a gene: 11. The germline V gene has CDR1 SGHAT and CDR2 FQNNGV. The CDR3 length is 19 residues. The CDR3 loop reads CASSLGPGLAGGSAYEQFF. CDR3 sequence (DNA): TGTGCCAGCAGCTTAGGACCGGGACTAGCGGGAGGGTCTGCATATGAGCAGTTCTTC.

This chain joins TRBV7-6 and TRBJ1-4; D perhaps matches TRBD1 (6 bases). V lost 1 base to trimming and J lost 7 bases, with 13 bases between them. Per the germline V gene, CDR1 is SGHVS and CDR2 is FNYEAQ. CDR3 length equals 15 residues. CDR3 sequence reads: CASSLVRGPGEKLFF. The CDR3 DNA reads as TGTGCCAGCAGCTTAGTTCGGGGGCCGGGTGAAAAACTGTTTTTT.

This clonotype was recorded many times. The chain combines TRBV7-2 with TRBJ2-3; the D is unclear. Germline-derived CDR1 and CDR2 are SGHTA and FQGNSA. CDR3 length: 14 amino acids. V was pared by 8 bases and J by 6 bases, with 18 bases between. CDR3 in amino acids: CASRRAGLRDTQYF. The DNA for the CDR3 is TGTGCCAGCCGCCGCGCTGGCTTGCGGGATACGCAGTATTTT. The variable domain in full, completed from reference TRBV7-2 and TRBJ2-3, reads GAGVSQSPSNKVTEKGKDVELRCDPISGHTALYWYRQSLGQGLEFLIYFQGNSAPDKSGLPSDRFSAERTGGSVSTLTIQRTQQEDSAVYLCASRRAGLRDTQYFGPGTRLTVL.

J is TRBJ2-7 and V is TRBV15; D could derive from TRBD1 or TRBD2 (5 bases each). Per the germline V gene, CDR1 is LNHNV and CDR2 is YYDKDF (reference sequence). This CDR3 is 14 amino acids long. The ends were cut back, 0 bases at V and 7 bases at J, with 13 bases in the middle. CDR3 protein: CATSRDRGWGEQYF. The CDR3 DNA reads TGTGCCACCAGCAGAGATCGTGGATGGGGGGAGCAGTACTTC.

In this sample, this clonotype turned up many times. The gene calls are TRBV6-5 and TRBJ2-1; D may match TRBD1 or TRBD2 (5 bases each). Trimming shortened V by 5 bases and J by 7 bases, and 12 bases separated the two germline ends. CDR3 length equals 13 residues. Germline V gene lookup returns CDR1 MNHEY and CDR2 SVGAGI. The CDR3 region is CASSRGPLNEQFF. CDR3 sequence (DNA): TGTGCCAGCAGTAGGGGACCGTTAAATGAGCAGTTCTTC.